This T cell receptor beta chain is drawn from a study of human T cells and chemical hapten exposure. The overall study: Skin of the upper inner arm, about 2 cm by about 2 cm, received 2% DPC for sensitization.

The time point was: patch test 2, 6 weeks after DPC sensitization. Documented treatment: therapeutic diphenylcyclopropenone sensitization with weekly scalp DPC. In its sample, this clonotype was seen many times. Using its own MiXCR run on the RACE reads, TCRdb lists one record per CDR3 protein. The data hold hundreds of thousands of distinct CDR3 sequences, with 6% to 7% observed a single time. V lost 4 bases and J lost 8, with 23 bases in between. The germline V gene encodes CDR1 DFQATT and CDR2 SNEGSKA (reference sequence). This CDR3 comprises 15 residues. The sequence came from a woman in her late teens or twenties with alopecia areata. Some clones in this sample may be carry-over from other donors' samples. The sample here was whole blood, taken in connection with sensitization to the hapten diphenylcyclopropenone (DPC). The chain combines TRBV20-1 with TRBJ1-2; D is unresolved. DNA of the CDR3: TGCAGTGCTAAGCCCCCTATAGGGATTAATTCAGGCTACACCTTC. Translating it yields CSAKPPIGINSGYTF.